These 30 T cell receptor beta chains came from one sample sequenced in a study of blood T cell repertoires in COVID-19. TCRdb's copy holds only in-frame clones and misses some; the assay was immunoSEQ multiplex PCR. The table lists 50,000 to 75,000 clones, about 88% of them singletons. The sequenced material came from peripheral blood. The source is a man aged 80 or over in a cohort sampled during active COVID-19.

This clone was seen a few times. V is TRBV7-2 and J is TRBJ1-4; 11 bases align to TRBD1. After removal of 5 bases from V and 8 bases from J, the junction contained 7 bases not matched to a gene. Germline CDR1 reads SGHTA; CDR2 reads FQGNSA. The CDR3 totals 15 residues. The CDR3 is CASSLGQGAYEKLFF. The CDR3 DNA follows: TGTGCCAGCAGCCTCGGACAGGGGGCTTACGAAAAACTGTTTTTT.

J is TRBJ1-1 and V is TRBV11-1; D not resolved. The CDR3 is 13 amino acids. The germline V and J ends were trimmed by 1 base and 3 bases, with 6 bases remaining between them. Germline CDR1 is SGHAT and CDR2 is FQDESV (reference sequence). The CDR3 region is CASSLERDTEAFF. The CDR3, as DNA: TGTGCCAGCAGCTTAGAGAGGGACACTGAAGCTTTCTTT.

The rearrangement links TRBV18 to TRBJ1-2; no clear D. V was cut by 3 bases and J by 6 bases, with 14 bases left in between. Germline CDR1 and CDR2: KGHSH and LQKENI. This CDR3 has 14 residues. CDR3 loop: CASSPPPRPDGYTF. The CDR3 DNA sequence: TGTGCCAGCTCACCCCCACCACGTCCGGATGGCTACACCTTC.

The chain is built from TRBV3-1 (or the pseudogene TRBV3-2) and TRBJ2-2; a weak D match, TRBD2 (6 bases). This CDR3 region has 17 residues. From germline, CDR1 is LGHDT and CDR2 YNNKEL (reference sequence). Trimming cost V 2 bases and J 2 bases, with 15 bases left between them. The CDR3 loop is CASSQRDRDSNTGELFF. DNA for the CDR3: TGTGCCAGCAGCCAAAGGGACCGGGACTCAAACACCGGGGAGCTGTTTTTT.

The chain couples TRBV14 to TRBJ1-2; tentative D call: TRBD1 (6 bases). Germline lookup yields CDR1 SGHDN and CDR2 FVKESK. V gave up 4 bases and J gave up 4 bases, with 22 bases separating them. This CDR3 is built from 17 residues. DNA for the CDR3: TGTGCCAGCAGCCGGACAGTCGATCTTCAGGCAGGCTATGGCTACACCTTC. It yields the protein CASSRTVDLQAGYGYTF.

The V gene is TRBV29-1, the J gene TRBJ1-5, with D possibly being TRBD1 (6 bases). V shed 1 base and J shed 7 bases, with 11 bases lying between them. The CDR3 totals 13 residues. The germline CDR1 and CDR2 sequences are SQVTM and ANQGSEA. CDR3 DNA: TGCAGCGTTGAAGTCGTACAGGGACAGCCCCAGCATTTT. It specifies CSVEVVQGQPQHF.

This clone was picked up a small number of times. J is TRBJ1-5 and V is TRBV5-5; 9 bases fit TRBD1. This CDR3 spans 16 amino acids. V gave up 4 bases and J gave up 5 bases; unmatched junction bases: 10. From germline, CDR1 is SGHKS and CDR2 YYEKEE (reference sequence). The CDR3 DNA reads TGTGCCAGCAGCCCGGCCCCGGACAGGGGACATCAGCCCCAGCATTTT. Translation gives CASSPAPDRGHQPQHF.

J is TRBJ1-1 and V is TRBV2; 9 nucleotides agree with TRBD1. The CDR3 is made up of 16 amino acids. V lost 6 bases, J lost 7 bases, and 15 bases stayed unmatched. Per the germline V gene, CDR1 is SNHLY and CDR2 is FYNNEI. DNA of the CDR3: TGTGCCAGCAGACAGACCGGGACAGGGTCAAACGTTGAAGCTTTCTTT. This gives the protein CASRQTGTGSNVEAFF.

The gene calls are TRBV5-1 and TRBJ2-3; tentatively, D is TRBD2 (7 bases). The CDR3 spans 16 residues. Deletions cut 1 base from V and 0 bases from J, with 12 bases between. Germline V gene lookup returns CDR1 SGHRS and CDR2 YFSETQ. CDR3 protein: CASSLSGGFSTDTQYF. Written as DNA, the CDR3 is TGCGCCAGCAGCTTGTCGGGGGGCTTTAGCACAGATACGCAGTATTTT. The variable domain in full, completed from reference TRBV5-1 and TRBJ2-3, reads KAGVTQTPRYLIKTRGQQVTLSCSPISGHRSVSWYQQTPGQGLQFLFEYFSETQRNKGNFPGRFSGRQFSNSRSEMNVSTLELGDSALYLCASSLSGGFSTDTQYFGPGTRLTVL.

The V call is TRBV7-3, the J call TRBJ1-1; the match to TRBD1 covers 10 bases. CDR1 is SGHTA, CDR2 FQGTGA, per germline. There are 15 residues in the CDR3. The ends lost 5 bases at V and 3 bases at J; junction bases unmatched: 6. The CDR3 loop reads CASSLTGGADTEAFF. The CDR3, as DNA: TGTGCCAGCAGCCTGACAGGGGGCGCCGACACTGAAGCTTTCTTT.

The chain recombines TRBV24-1 with TRBJ2-3; the match to TRBD1 covers 7 bases. Germline assignment: CDR1 KGHDR and CDR2 SFDVKD. This CDR3 is 13 amino acids long. The trim removed 4 bases at V and 9 bases at J, leaving 6 bases unmatched. DNA of the CDR3: TGTGCCACCAGTGACACCAGGGGGAACACGCAGTATTTT. The encoded protein is CATSDTRGNTQYF.

This chain joins TRBV6-6 and TRBJ1-3; D is possibly TRBD1 (6 bases). Germline CDR1 and CDR2: MNHNY and SVGAGI (reference sequence). The CDR3 totals 18 residues. Trimming removed 5 bases at V and 0 bases at J, with 20 bases between. CDR3 sequence reads: CASSPRQVLASSGNTIYF. CDR3 nucleotides: TGTGCCAGCAGTCCTCGACAGGTTCTCGCCAGCTCTGGAAACACCATATATTTT.

This clone came up once. In DNA, the CDR3 is TGCGCCAGCTGCACGGGACAGGGAAGCACTGAAGCTTTCTTT. It is translated as CASCTGQGSTEAFF. The J gene is TRBJ1-1, the V gene TRBV5-1, with 9 bases that match TRBD1. Germline assignment: CDR1 SGHRS and CDR2 YFSETQ. The CDR3 has 14 amino acids. Germline trimming cut 7 bases from V and 4 bases from J; bases unmatched to any gene: 8.

This chain joins TRBV5-8 and TRBJ1-6; D unclear. Deletions cut 0 bases from V and 0 bases from J, with 7 bases between. The CDR3 totals 16 residues. Germline V gene sequence: CDR1 SGHTS, CDR2 YDEGEE. CDR3 DNA sequence: TGTGCCAGCAGCTTGGGAGGGAGCTCCTATAATTCACCCCTCCACTTT. This codes for CASSLGGSSYNSPLHF.

The V and J genes are TRBV5-6 and TRBJ1-4; 8 bases are a match to TRBD1. The length of the CDR3 is 17 residues. The junction had 7 bases not matched to a gene; V was cut back by 0 bases and J by 3 bases. Germline V gene lookup returns CDR1 SGHDT and CDR2 YYEEEE. The CDR3 DNA is TGTGCCAGCAGCTTGGTATCCACAGGGGGAGCTAATGAAAAACTGTTTTTT. Translation gives CASSLVSTGGANEKLFF. Variable domain in full (rest from reference TRBV5-6 and TRBJ1-4): DAGVTQSPTHLIKTRGQQVTLRCSPKSGHDTVSWYQQALGQGPQFIFQYYEEEERQRGNFPDRFSGHQFPNYSSELNVNALLLGDSALYLCASSLVSTGGANEKLFFGSGTQLSVL.

This sequence joins TRBV5-1 and TRBJ1-1; 8 bases fit TRBD1. This CDR3 has 15 amino acids. Germline V gene sequence: CDR1 SGHRS, CDR2 YFSETQ. V shed 3 bases, J shed 8 bases, and the junction held 12 bases outside the gene matches. The CDR3 loop reads CASSSSPTGDQEAFF. CDR3 DNA sequence: TGCGCCAGCAGCTCATCGCCGACAGGGGACCAAGAAGCTTTCTTT.

The rearrangement joins TRBV5-1 to TRBJ2-1, with D perhaps matching TRBD1 (7 bases). The germline V and J ends were trimmed by 0 bases and 6 bases, with 13 bases remaining between them. The CDR3 covers 15 residues. Germline loops: CDR1 SGHRS, CDR2 YFSETQ. CDR3 protein: CASSLEQGGRNEQFF. The CDR3 nucleotides are TGCGCCAGCAGCTTGGAGCAGGGGGGACGCAATGAGCAGTTCTTC. Supplemented by reference TRBV5-1 and TRBJ2-1, the full variable domain reads KAGVTQTPRYLIKTRGQQVTLSCSPISGHRSVSWYQQTPGQGLQFLFEYFSETQRNKGNFPGRFSGRQFSNSRSEMNVSTLELGDSALYLCASSLEQGGRNEQFFGPGTRLTVL.

The chain has TRBV9 and TRBJ2-7; 7 nucleotides match TRBD1. There are 14 residues in the CDR3. Germline loops: CDR1 SGDLS, CDR2 YYNGEE. V trimming: 3 bases; J trimming: 3 bases; junction bases outside the gene matches: 6. CDR3 sequence reads: CASSATGQLYEQYF. CDR3 DNA: TGTGCCAGCAGCGCGACGGGACAGCTCTACGAGCAGTACTTC.

The chain employs TRBV2 and TRBJ2-3; 7 positions match TRBD1. This CDR3 region has 15 residues. Trimming took 6 bases from V and 4 from J; bases not matched to a gene: 10. Germline V CDR1 and CDR2: SNHLY, FYNNEI. The CDR3 sequence is CASRRYRGAADTQYF. The CDR3 nucleotides are TGTGCCAGCAGGCGCTACAGGGGAGCAGCAGATACGCAGTATTTT.

The genes are TRBV29-1 and TRBJ2-5, with D perhaps TRBD1 (5 bases). Germline lookup yields CDR1 SQVTM and CDR2 ANQGSEA. The V gene lost 4 bases and the J gene lost 5 bases, with 11 bases spanning the gap. This CDR3 region has 12 residues. This CDR3 reads CSVADTDETQYF. For the CDR3, the DNA is TGCAGCGTTGCGGACACGGACGAGACCCAGTACTTC.

The CDR3 nucleotides are TGTGCCAGCAGCCAGACAGGGGGCGCGGTCGATTCACCCCTCCACTTT. Residues: CASSQTGGAVDSPLHF. The gene calls are TRBV7-6 and TRBJ1-6; 10 bases line up with TRBD1. Germline V gene sequence: CDR1 SGHVS, CDR2 FNYEAQ. V shed 5 bases and J 8 bases; nucleotides not matched to a gene: 9. The CDR3 consists of 16 residues.

The chain has TRBV9 and TRBJ2-3; maybe TRBD1 (5 bases). V was clipped by 4 bases and J by 0 bases, with 12 bases between them. The CDR3 consists of 15 residues. Germline V gene sequence: CDR1 SGDLS, CDR2 YYNGEE. The chain's CDR3 is CASSWTPSSTDTQYF. The CDR3, as DNA: TGTGCCAGCAGCTGGACACCTTCTAGCACAGATACGCAGTATTTT. The full variable domain, with the rest looked up from reference TRBV9 and TRBJ2-3, is DSGVTQTPKHLITATGQRVTLRCSPRSGDLSVYWYQQSLDQGLQFLIQYYNGEERAKGNILERFSAQQFPDLHSELNLSSLELGDSALYFCASSWTPSSTDTQYFGPGTRLTVL.

This clone was found a few times. The rearrangement uses TRBV4-2 and TRBJ2-7; tentative D call: TRBD2 (5 bases). From germline, CDR1 is LGHNA and CDR2 YNFKEQ. This CDR3 is built from 15 residues. Trimming took 0 bases from V and 5 from J, leaving 14 bases between them. The CDR3 here is CASSQDGSSFDEQYF. The DNA of the CDR3 is TGTGCCAGCAGCCAAGATGGATCTAGCTTCGACGAGCAGTACTTC.

This chain links TRBV7-9 with TRBJ2-3; D possibly corresponds to TRBD1 (5 bases). The CDR3 totals 12 residues. Trimming removed 5 bases at V and 5 bases at J, with 8 bases between. Germline values: CDR1 SEHNR, CDR2 FQNEAQ (reference sequence). The CDR3 DNA reads TGTGCCAGCAGCCCCCAGGGAGATACGCAGTATTTT. As protein: CASSPQGDTQYF. The full variable domain, completed using reference TRBV7-9 and TRBJ2-3, is DTGVSQNPRHKITKRGQNVTFRCDPISEHNRLYWYRQTLGQGPEFLTYFQNEAQLEKSRLLSDRFSAERPKGSFSTLEIQRTEQGDSAMYLCASSPQGDTQYFGPGTRLTVL.

This sequence joins TRBV7-2 and TRBJ1-1, with 11 bases aligning to TRBD1. The V segment lost 5 bases and the J segment 7 bases; nucleotides outside the gene matches: 9. CDR1 SGHTA and CDR2 FQGNSA come from the germline V gene. This CDR3 is 15 amino acids long. The CDR3 is CASSPGGGTGGEAFF. The CDR3 DNA follows: TGTGCCAGCAGCCCCGGGGGAGGGACAGGGGGTGAAGCTTTCTTT.

Points on this clone: The junction differs from germline at one of its ends, possibly a read error. The sample contains more than one DNA sequence encoding this CDR3. The genes are TRBV5-1 and TRBJ1-2, with D maybe TRBD1 (5 bases). The germline gives CDR1 SGHRS, CDR2 YFSETQ. The CDR3 sequence is 12 residues long. This chain's CDR3 is CASSLAGYGYTF. As DNA, the CDR3 is TGTGCCAGCAGCTTGGCAGGGTATGGCTACACCTTC.

The chain couples TRBV25-1 to TRBJ2-3; tentatively, D is TRBD2 (6 bases). Germline V gives CDR1 MGHDK, CDR2 SYGVNS. The CDR3 totals 17 residues. The germline V and J ends were trimmed by 0 bases and 5 bases, with 18 bases remaining between them. The CDR3 protein is CASSEYRELARGDTQYF. Here the CDR3 DNA reads TGTGCCAGCAGTGAATATCGGGAGTTAGCAAGGGGAGATACGCAGTATTTT. The variable domain in full, completed from reference TRBV25-1 and TRBJ2-3, reads EADIYQTPRYLVIGTGKKITLECSQTMGHDKMYWYQQDPGMELHLIHYSYGVNSTEKGDLSSESTVSRIRTEHFPLTLESARPSHTSQYLCASSEYRELARGDTQYFGPGTRLTVL.

The sample holds one count of this clone. The chain couples TRBV12-5 to TRBJ2-3; D is unresolved. The CDR3 consists of 18 residues. Trimming shortened V by 2 bases and J by 2 bases, and 20 bases separated the two germline ends. Looked up from germline, CDR1 is LGHNT and CDR2 is FRNRAP. The CDR3 bases are TGTGCTAGTGGTTTGCCATACCCTTGGAGAACAACCACAGATACGCAGTATTTT. Protein product: CASGLPYPWRTTTDTQYF.

V usage is TRBV19 and J usage is TRBJ1-2, with D possibly TRBD1 on 5 matching bases. Trimming removed 3 bases at V and 1 base at J, with 6 bases between. CDR3 length: 13 residues. In germline, CDR1 is LNHDA, CDR2 SQIVND (reference sequence). The chain's CDR3 is CASSMTVNYGYTF. In DNA, the CDR3 is TGTGCCAGTAGTATGACAGTTAACTATGGCTACACCTTC.

The V call is TRBV18, the J call TRBJ1-1; 12 bases are a match to TRBD1. This CDR3 has 13 residues. With V trimmed by 0 bases and J by 11 bases, 1 base remained unmatched. The germline V gene has CDR1 KGHSH and CDR2 LQKENI. As DNA, the CDR3 is TGTGCCAGCTCACCACCGGGACAGGGGGCCGCTTTCTTT. Its translation is CASSPPGQGAAFF. Using reference TRBV18 and TRBJ1-1 for the parts outside the CDR3, the full variable domain is NAGVMQNPRHLVRRRGQEARLRCSPMKGHSHVYWYRQLPEEGLKFMVYLQKENIIDESGMPKERFSAEFPKEGPSILRIQQVVRGDSAAYFCASSPPGQGAAFFGQGTRLTVV.